The 23 T cell receptor beta chains listed next were all sequenced from one sample in a study of CXCR3-negative and CXCR3-positive naive CD8 T cells. Their recognized antigens are unknown. Study results and caveats: Hydrophobicity of TRB CDR3s was greater in CXCR3-positive naive cells than in CXCR3-negative naive cells.

The TRB libraries of cDNA were built by UMI-labeled 5' RACE. From its re-call of the 5' RACE reads, TCRdb lists each CDR3 protein once, without DNA. The specimen's table records 5,100 or so distinct CDR3 sequences. Source material: naive CXCR3+ CD8+ T cells from blood. The subset here: CD45RO-CCR7+CD27+CD95- naive CD8+ T cells expressing CXCR3 (TNR3+). Receptors originate from a human donor in good health. Some clones in this sample may be carry-over from other donors' samples.

J is TRBJ2-7 and V is TRBV29-1; TCRdb indicates TRBD2, and absent DNA this call remains unverified. This CDR3 is 15 amino acids long. The V gene's germline CDR1 is SQVTM and CDR2 ANQGSEA. CDR3 in amino acids: CSVELIAGGLYEQYF.

This clonotype is deemed medium-sized by its frequency. The chain employs TRBV14 and TRBJ1-5; TCRdb outputs TRBD1, but without DNA this stays unchecked. The CDR3 has 13 amino acids. Germline CDR1 reads SGHDN; CDR2 reads FVKESK. CDR3 loop: CASSQEGDQPQHF.

J is TRBJ2-7 and V is TRBV6-2 or TRBV6-3. CDR1 is MNHEY, CDR2 SVGEGT, per germline. CDR3 length: 13 residues. CDR3: CASSYERTYEQYF.

CDR3 protein: CSVEDRRIYGYTF. The chain combines TRBV29-1 with TRBJ1-2. The length of the CDR3 is 13 residues. Germline-derived CDR1 and CDR2 are SQVTM and ANQGSEA. The full variable domain, its missing parts supplied by reference TRBV29-1 and TRBJ1-2, is SAVISQKPSRDICQRGTSLTIQCQVDSQVTMMFWYRQQPGQSLTLIATANQGSEATYESGFVIDKFPISRPNLTFSTLTVSNMSPEDSSIYLCSVEDRRIYGYTFGSGTRLTVV.

The CDR3 reads CSATSGSFQETQYF. The chain combines TRBV20-1 with TRBJ2-5; TCRdb's D call, TRBD2, is unchecked because there is no DNA. CDR1 is DFQATT, CDR2 SNEGSKA, per germline (reference sequence). The CDR3 spans 14 residues.

Considering frequency, this clonotype is medium-sized. This chain joins TRBV4-1 and TRBJ1-5; lacking DNA, the TRBD1 call made by TCRdb goes unchecked. CDR1 is MGHRA, CDR2 YSYEKL, per germline. This CDR3 region has 16 residues. The CDR3 is CASSQYPGQGEQPQHF.

The genes are TRBV4-3 and TRBJ1-5; the D call of TRBD1 rests on TCRdb alone, since no DNA is present to check it. Germline V lookup: CDR1 LGHNA, CDR2 YSLEER. This CDR3 has 14 amino acids. The CDR3 region is CASSPWAENQPQHF.

The chain uses TRBV7-8 and TRBJ2-1. CDR3 length: 16 residues. Germline values: CDR1 SGHVS, CDR2 FQNEAQ. This CDR3 is CASSLALIQTYNEQFF.

In terms of frequency, this clonotype is medium-sized. The chain joins TRBV5-5 to TRBJ1-1; TCRdb's D call of TRBD1 is untestable without DNA. The CDR3 runs to 16 residues. Germline CDR1 SGHKS, CDR2 YYEKEE (reference sequence). The CDR3 sequence: CASSLDGGGGLLEAFF.

This chain connects TRBV27 to TRBJ1-1. Germline CDR1 MNHEY, CDR2 SMNVEV (reference sequence). The length of the CDR3 is 16 residues. The CDR3 protein is CASSPPPRGRNPEAFF.

By frequency, this clonotype registers medium-sized (0.01 to 0.1%). The rearrangement joins TRBV7-3 to TRBJ2-1; the TCRdb call, TRBD2, lacks DNA for checking. This CDR3 is built from 16 residues. Germline V gene lookup returns CDR1 SGHTA and CDR2 FQGTGA. CDR3 in amino acids: CASSLSPGGIYNEQFF. Full variable domain (rest looked up from reference TRBV7-3 and TRBJ2-1): GAGVSQTPSNKVTEKGKYVELRCDPISGHTALYWYRQSLGQGPEFLIYFQGTGAADDSGLPNDRFFAVRPEGSVSTLKIQRTERGDSAVYLCASSLSPGGIYNEQFFGPGTRLTVL.

The rearrangement uses TRBV25-1 and TRBJ1-2; TCRdb outputs TRBD1, but without DNA this stays unchecked. This CDR3 is built from 15 residues. The germline CDR1 and CDR2 sequences are MGHDK and SYGVNS. The CDR3 protein is CASSDPRGRGYGYTF.

This clonotype is identified as medium-sized (0.01 to 0.1%) from frequency. The chain employs TRBV14 and TRBJ2-2. From germline, CDR1 is SGHDN and CDR2 FVKESK. The CDR3 spans 13 residues. The CDR3 here is CASSQVYPGELFF.

This clonotype counts as medium-sized by frequency. The chain carries TRBV7-2 and TRBJ2-5; absent DNA, TCRdb's TRBD1 call cannot be checked. The germline V gene encodes CDR1 SGHTA and CDR2 FQGNSA. The CDR3 has 15 amino acids. CDR3: CASSFSTGGVETQYF.

This clonotype shows up as medium-sized by frequency. The chain combines TRBV6-5 with TRBJ1-1; TCRdb indicates TRBD1, and absent DNA this call remains unverified. Germline V CDR1 and CDR2: MNHEY, SVGAGI. This CDR3 is 14 amino acids long. The CDR3 sequence: CASSPPGRDTEAFF.

The V call is TRBV29-1, the J call TRBJ1-2; as DNA is missing, the TRBD1 call by TCRdb cannot be tested. This CDR3 comprises 14 residues. Germline V CDR1 and CDR2: SQVTM, ANQGSEA. The chain's CDR3 is CSVDRTGSRSGYTF.

This clonotype is identified as medium-sized from frequency. V and J are TRBV29-1 and TRBJ2-3; TCRdb indicates TRBD2, and absent DNA this call remains unverified. The CDR3 runs 16 residues. In germline, CDR1 is SQVTM, CDR2 ANQGSEA. CDR3 sequence: CSVAGLAGILADTQYF.

CDR3 amino acids: CASRGRDRSYEQYF. The chain employs TRBV2 and TRBJ2-7; TCRdb outputs TRBD1, but without DNA this stays unchecked. There are 14 residues in the CDR3. CDR1 is SNHLY and CDR2 is FYNNEI in the germline V gene.

This sequence joins TRBV19 and TRBJ2-7. Germline lookup yields CDR1 LNHDA and CDR2 SQIVND (reference sequence). CDR3 length equals 14 residues. CDR3 region: CASSMMILGDQQYF.

This clonotype is medium-sized by frequency. The chain links TRBV18 to TRBJ2-1; TCRdb lists TRBD1, though no DNA is available to test this call. CDR1 is KGHSH and CDR2 is LQKENI in the germline V gene. The CDR3 has 14 amino acids. The CDR3 here is CASSGQRADNEQFF.

Frequency places this clonotype as medium-sized. The rearrangement joins TRBV20-1 to TRBJ2-7; the D call from TCRdb, TRBD2, cannot be confirmed without DNA. Germline V gives CDR1 DFQATT, CDR2 SNEGSKA (reference sequence). This CDR3 region has 14 residues. CDR3 loop: CSAAGLADAYEQYF.

This clonotype is medium-sized (0.01 to 0.1%) by frequency. V usage is TRBV4-1 and J usage is TRBJ1-1; TCRdb indicates TRBD1, and absent DNA this call remains unverified. Germline loops: CDR1 MGHRA, CDR2 YSYEKL. There are 15 residues in the CDR3. The CDR3 loop is CASSPGRGLTTEAFF.

The J gene is TRBJ2-7, the V gene TRBV20-1; TCRdb's D call, TRBD1, is unchecked because there is no DNA. The CDR3 extends over 15 amino acids. Germline CDR1 reads DFQATT; CDR2 reads SNEGSKA (reference sequence). CDR3: CSARAAQDLIYEQYF.